The rows below give T cell receptor beta chains drawn from one sample of a study of breast tumors, draining lymph nodes, adjacent tissues. A single record per CDR3 protein comes from TCRdb applying MiXCR to the multiplex PCR reads. The table includes about 230,000 distinct CDR3 sequences, approximately 30% detected once. The sample was axillary lymph node tissue. These receptors all stem from a female donor with breast cancer. Some clones in this sample may be carry-over from other donors' samples. The CDR3 runs from the conserved cysteine through the conserved F or W. Fields, in order: D gene, J gene, V gene, clone size, CDR3 protein, CDR3 DNA. D genes are given only for firm matches. For some rows the clone size is stated as once, few or many, or as a class when expanded; others skip it.

>.|TRBJ2-5|TRBV29-1|many
CSAADRLQETQYF
TGCAGCGCCGCCGACAGACTCCAAGAGACCCAGTACTTC
>TRBD2|TRBJ2-7|TRBV2|.
CASSSGTSGDQYF
TGTGCCAGCAGCTCCGGGACTAGCGGAGATCAGTACTTC
>.|TRBJ1-2|TRBV19|many
CATKGPSTANYGYTF
TGTGCCACTAAGGGGCCCTCGACAGCTAACTATGGCTACACCTTC
>TRBD1|TRBJ2-3|TRBV5-4|many
CASSFGTGGTDTQYF
TGTGCCAGCAGCTTCGGGACAGGGGGCACAGATACGCAGTATTTT
>.|TRBJ1-2|TRBV6-5|many
CASSYKASYGYTF
TGTGCCAGCAGTTACAAGGCCTCCTATGGCTACACCTTC
>.|TRBJ2-2|TRBV15|.
CATNIHPRLTDRTNTGELFF
TGTGCCACCAACATCCACCCCAGACTAACAGACAGGACTAACACCGGGGAGCTCTTTTTT
>TRBD1|TRBJ1-6|TRBV11-3|.
CASTSETGTNDSPLHF
TGTGCCAGCACCTCCGAGACAGGGACAAACGATTCACCCCTCCACTTT
>.|TRBJ1-5|TRBV4-1|many
CASSQDWPRYQPQHF
TGCGCCAGCAGCCAAGATTGGCCCAGGTATCAGCCCCAGCATTTT
>.|TRBJ1-1|TRBV7-8|few
CASSPEGVGYTEAFF
TGTGCCAGCAGCCCCGAGGGGGTGGGGTACACTGAAGCTTTCTTT
>.|TRBJ2-5|TRBV29-1|.
CSVATQYF
TGCAGCGTTGCGACCCAGTACTTC
>.|TRBJ1-4|TRBV20-1|.
CSARDFSGRARGQGSEKLFF
TGCAGTGCTAGAGATTTTAGCGGGAGAGCCCGGGGGCAGGGTAGTGAAAAACTGTTTTTT
>.|TRBJ2-7|TRBV6-2/TRBV6-3|few
CASTHGRFSSYEQYF
TGTGCCAGCACCCACGGGCGTTTTAGCTCCTACGAGCAGTACTTC
>.|TRBJ2-2|TRBV4-3|many
CASSQGTFPGELFF
TGCGCCAGCAGCCAGGGGACATTCCCCGGGGAGCTGTTTTTT
>.|TRBJ2-1|TRBV20-1|many
CSARGGLVPYNEQFF
TGCAGTGCTAGGGGGGGCCTGGTCCCGTACAATGAGCAGTTCTTC
>.|TRBJ2-1|TRBV15|.
CATSSIYLCSGKTARREQFF
.
>.|TRBJ2-7|TRBV2|many
CASSEAAGHPYEQYF
TGTGCCAGCAGTGAAGCGGCAGGCCATCCCTACGAGCAGTACTTC
>TRBD2|TRBJ2-3|TRBV15|.
CATSRGKRGALDTQYF
TGTGCCACCAGCAGAGGAAAGCGGGGGGCCTTAGATACGCAGTATTTT
>.|TRBJ2-7|TRBV2|.
CASTTPEDEQYF
TGTGCCAGCACGACACCCGAGGACGAGCAGTACTTC
>TRBD2|TRBJ2-1|TRBV25-1|once
CASTRLAGGEQFF
TGTGCCAGCACCCGTCTAGCGGGAGGTGAGCAGTTCTTC
>TRBD2|TRBJ2-7|TRBV7-2|.
CASGRAYEQYF
TGTGCTAGCGGGAGGGCCTACGAGCAGTACTTC
>.|TRBJ2-1|TRBV6-5|.
CASSYSAIRARSSYNEQFF
TGTGCCAGCAGTTACTCCGCTATTCGGGCTCGGTCCTCCTACAATGAGCAGTTCTTC
>.|TRBJ2-3|TRBV12-3/TRBV12-4|many
CASSLARRVDTQYF
TGTGCCAGCAGTTTAGCGCGTAGGGTAGATACGCAGTATTTT
>.|TRBJ2-7|TRBV4-1|many
CASSQEPVRSYEQYF
TGCGCCAGCAGCCAAGAACCAGTCAGGAGCTACGAGCAGTACTTC
>.|TRBJ2-2|TRBV6-1|few
CASSDASRAGELFF
TGTGCCAGCAGTGATGCTAGTAGGGCCGGGGAGCTGTTTTTT
>.|TRBJ2-7|TRBV20-1|many
CSARERQGYSYEQYF
TGCAGTGCTAGAGAAAGGCAGGGATACTCCTACGAGCAGTACTTC
>.|TRBJ2-7|TRBV12-3/TRBV12-4|many
CASTISSGLYYEQYF
TGTGCCAGCACCATATCGAGCGGTCTCTACTACGAGCAGTACTTC